This T cell receptor beta chain was sequenced for a study of T-cell reconstitution after alpha-beta-depleted transplantation in children (dated by TCRdb to the mid-2010s). Turning to the overall study: T-cell immune reconstitution after TCRalphabeta/CD19-depleted allogeneic hematopoietic cell transplantation in children was quantitatively tracked in the study by means of TCR repertoire profiling. Study-wide conclusions, independent of this receptor: Over subsequent months, a decline in hyperexpanded clone frequencies was noted, and after one year, T-cell counts and TCRbeta diversity were mostly ascribed to newly produced T cells. The apparently early alphabetaT-cell count recovery about two months after transplant was reportedly dependent on only several hundred rapidly expanded clones derived from non-depleted graft cells. In some patients, the high TCRbeta diversity seen at day 60 was put down to recipient T cells and intrathymic progenitors that had survived conditioning.

Library preparation was by PCR. This sample was sequenced with an Illumina HiSeq 2500. TCR libraries were prepared with molecular barcoding, using unique molecular identifiers to normalize TCRbeta repertoire quantification. The raw public data were reprocessed by TCRdb itself: fastp quality trimming at Q25, MiXCR clonotype calling, in-frame beta chains only. All rows with the same CDR3 protein become a single entry with the most common DNA and genes. Across this sample there are some 450,000 distinct CDR3 sequences, with 43% seen only once. Of the sample, 25% to 30% is held by the ten largest clones. This clonotype was seen at least ten times. Its antigen is still unknown. Per-base qualities were not stored, and no clone one base away is much larger. V is pared back by 9 bases and J by 4 bases, with 15 bases lying between the germline termini. Via the germline V gene, CDR1 is MDHEN and CDR2 SYDVKM. Reading from cysteine to phenylalanine, the CDR3 counts 13 amino acids. CDR3 DNA only is kept here, 39 bases in frame from base 1.

The treatment or condition label, read with the paper, signifies: allogeneic hematopoietic cell transplantation with graft depleted of TCRalphabeta T cells and CD19 B cells. Transplant recipients were children who received TCRalphabeta/CD19-depleted allogeneic hematopoietic cell grafts. The receptor comes from a girl aged 2-10 years with aplastic anemia, due to receive a stem cell transplant. In this chain, TRBV28 is recombined with TRBJ1-2; the D gene lacks a confident call. Sequencing was performed on PBMCs, taken before TCRalphabeta/CD19-depleted stem cell transplant. This receptor has the CDR3 CASREQRIYGYTF. At the DNA level, the sequence is TGTGCCAGTCGGGAACAGCGAATCTATGGCTACACCTTC.